This T cell receptor beta chain was sequenced for a study of STAT3 mutations in large granular lymphocyte leukemia. Study-wide points: Every T-cell large granular lymphocyte leukemia patient had at least one immunodominant TCR beta clonotype.

Per germline, CDR1 SEHNR and CDR2 FQNEAQ (reference sequence). The ends lost 5 bases at V and 9 bases at J; junction bases unmatched: 8. The CDR3 is 14 residues long. Assay used: immunoSEQ multiplex PCR; TCRdb lists only in-frame clones, some missing. The repertoire includes about 13,000 clones, roughly nine tenths of them detected once, and 33% sits in the top ten. A note on this clone: Its antigen is unknown.

The receptor was derived from a man in his forties or fifties with T-cell large granular lymphocyte leukemia. Some clones in this sample may be carry-over from other donors' samples. Material for sequencing was peripheral blood mononuclear cells. The chain carries TRBV7-9 and TRBJ1-5; 9 bases are a match to TRBD1. Here the CDR3 reads CASSRGQGQGPQHF. The CDR3 DNA follows: TGTGCCAGCAGCCGGGGACAGGGTCAAGGGCCCCAGCATTTT.